The rows below give T cell receptor beta chains drawn from one sample of a study of early T cells in non-severe SARS-CoV-2 infection. TCRdb called the 5' RACE reads again in MiXCR, with one record for every CDR3 protein. The table lists tens of thousands of distinct CDR3 sequences, roughly 12% of them singletons. Sequencing was done on a sample of whole blood. These receptors all stem from an adult who was a healthcare worker with PCR-confirmed SARS-CoV-2 infection or an uninfected control (not recorded which). CDR3s include the opening cysteine and the closing phenylalanine or tryptophan. Each record gives: clone size, V gene, CDR3 length, J gene, D gene, CDR3 DNA, CDR3 protein. The D gene is left open where the match is weak. A row's size may be missing; if present it is once, few, many or a size class.

-,TRBV7-8,16,TRBJ2-7,TRBD1,TGTGCCAGCAGCGGGAGCCGGGACAGGGCCGTGAGCGAGCAGTACTTC,CASSGSRDRAVSEQYF
-,TRBV24-1,13,TRBJ2-3,-,TGTGCCACCAGTGACGAAGCAGCCGATACGCAGTATTTT,CATSDEAADTQYF
many,TRBV20-1,12,TRBJ1-1,-,TGCAGTGCTAGAGACAAGAACACTGAAGCTTTCTTT,CSARDKNTEAFF
many,TRBV2,16,TRBJ2-4,-,TGTGCCAGCAGCCTTTCGCCGGGCCCTGGCCAAAACATTCAGTACTTC,CASSLSPGPGQNIQYF
many,TRBV3-1,14,TRBJ2-6,-,TGTGCCAGCAAGACCCACTCTGGGGCCAACGTCCTGACTTTC,CASKTHSGANVLTF
few,TRBV10-3,16,TRBJ2-3,-,TGTGCCATCAGTGAGCGAGGGGCCGTTGGGGGCGATACGCAGTATTTT,CAISERGAVGGDTQYF
many,TRBV29-1,15,TRBJ2-4,TRBD2,TGCAGCGTTGTGGGGACTAGCGGGAAAAGGAGCATTCAGTACTTC,CSVVGTSGKRSIQYF
few,TRBV5-1,14,TRBJ2-3,TRBD2,TGCGCCAGCAGCTTAGCGGGGGTCACAGATACGCAGTATTTT,CASSLAGVTDTQYF
few,TRBV12-3/TRBV12-4,14,TRBJ1-1,-,TGTGCCAGCAGTTATCGGGGATTGAACACTGAAGCTTTCTTT,CASSYRGLNTEAFF
-,TRBV6-5,16,TRBJ2-1,-,TGTGCCAGCAGTTACCAGAAACCCCCTTCATACAATGAGCAGTTCTTC,CASSYQKPPSYNEQFF
few,TRBV18,14,TRBJ1-6,TRBD1,TGTGCCAGCTCACCAAAAACAGGGGATTCACCCCTCCACTTT,CASSPKTGDSPLHF
few,TRBV5-6,15,TRBJ2-7,TRBD1,TGTGCCAGCAGCTTTCGGGACAGGAAATATTACGAGCAGTACTTC,CASSFRDRKYYEQYF
-,TRBV20-1,14,TRBJ2-7,-,TGCAGTGCTAGAAGCAGGACAGCCCCCTACGAGCAGTACTTC,CSARSRTAPYEQYF
-,TRBV7-9,15,TRBJ2-1,TRBD2,TGTGCCAGCAGTCACGGACTAGCGGGATCTAATGAGCAGTTCTTC,CASSHGLAGSNEQFF
medium-sized,TRBV3-1,17,TRBJ2-2,-,TGTGCCAGCAGCCAAGATCAGGGGAGCGTCAGCCCCGGGGAGCTGTTTTTT,CASSQDQGSVSPGELFF
few,TRBV29-1,12,TRBJ2-5,-,TGCAGCGTTCATGGGGCAGAAGAGACCCAGTACTTC,CSVHGAEETQYF
-,TRBV4-1,15,TRBJ2-1,-,TGCGCCAGCAGCTTCGGTTCGAGCTCCTACAATGAGCAGTTCTTC,CASSFGSSSYNEQFF
-,TRBV29-1,12,TRBJ1-2,TRBD1,TGCAGCGTCGGACAGGGGGACTATGGCTACACCTTC,CSVGQGDYGYTF
once,TRBV12-3/TRBV12-4,14,TRBJ1-3,-,TGTGCCAGCAGTTTAGGCAGGGCAGGAAACACCATATATTTT,CASSLGRAGNTIYF
few,TRBV6-1,13,TRBJ2-5,-,TGTGCCAGCAGTGAAGTACTGGTAGAGACCCAGTACTTC,CASSEVLVETQYF
few,TRBV4-1,15,TRBJ1-5,TRBD1,TGCGCCAGCAGCCCGACAGGGACGGACAATCAGCCCCAGCATTTT,CASSPTGTDNQPQHF
-,TRBV25-1,14,TRBJ1-3,-,TGTGCCAGCAGTGACAGGTTGGCTGGAAACACCATATATTTT,CASSDRLAGNTIYF
few,TRBV11-2,13,TRBJ1-1,-,TGTGCCAGCGGCCAGGGTATGAACACTGAAGCTTTCTTT,CASGQGMNTEAFF
medium-sized,TRBV7-9,16,TRBJ2-1,-,TGTGCCAGCAGCTCAGAGGGGGGGTTTAAGAGGGATGAGCAGTTCTTC,CASSSEGGFKRDEQFF
many,TRBV7-2,15,TRBJ1-4,-,TGTGCCAGCAGCCCCCCGGGTCCTCCCGGAGAAAAACTGTTTTTT,CASSPPGPPGEKLFF
many,TRBV11-2,16,TRBJ1-1,-,TGTGCCAGCAGCTTAGAATGGGGACAAATGAACACTGAAGCTTTCTTT,CASSLEWGQMNTEAFF
-,TRBV29-1,11,TRBJ2-7,TRBD1,TGCAGCGTCGGACAGGGGAACGAGCAGTACTTC,CSVGQGNEQYF
few,TRBV2,13,TRBJ2-1,-,TGTGCCAGCAGTGATAGTCTCTACAATGAGCAGTTCTTC,CASSDSLYNEQFF
few,TRBV21-1,14,TRBJ2-7,-,TGTGCCAGCAGCAAAGAGATAGACTCCTACGAGCAGTACTTC,CASSKEIDSYEQYF
-,TRBV6-6,15,TRBJ1-6,-,TGTGCCAGCAGTTACGGGGGGGAAGGGAGTTCACCCCTCCACTTT,CASSYGGEGSSPLHF
-,TRBV11-3,15,TRBJ1-2,-,TGTGCCAGCAGCTCCTCCGGAGGTGTTAACTATGGCTACACCTTC,CASSSSGGVNYGYTF
-,TRBV28,15,TRBJ2-4,-,TGTGCCAGCAGTTCCTTAAACCTAGCCAAAAACATTCAGTACTTC,CASSSLNLAKNIQYF
many,TRBV7-3,13,TRBJ2-1,-,TGTGCCAGCAGCTCCAAGACCTACAATGAGCAGTTCTTC,CASSSKTYNEQFF
many,TRBV11-3,15,TRBJ1-1,-,TGTGCCAGCAGACTCGGGGCAGCAAAAAACACTGAAGCTTTCTTT,CASRLGAAKNTEAFF
many,TRBV6-2/TRBV6-3,16,TRBJ2-7,-,TGTGCCAGACCCCGGAACCGGGCTAGCGTTTCCAACGAGCAGTACTTC,CARPRNRASVSNEQYF
few,TRBV6-5,14,TRBJ1-1,-,TGTGCCAGCAGAAAAGATGGGTCGGCCACTGAAGCTTTCTTT,CASRKDGSATEAFF
many,TRBV7-2,16,TRBJ2-3,TRBD1,TGTGCCAGCAGCCCCGGGACAGGGTTTGAAACAGATACGCAGTATTTT,CASSPGTGFETDTQYF
many,TRBV5-4,14,TRBJ2-7,-,TGTGCCAGCAGCTTGCCCGTCCGTCCTCGCGAGCAGTACTTC,CASSLPVRPREQYF
few,TRBV12-3/TRBV12-4,13,TRBJ2-2,-,TGTGCCAGCAGTTTTGTGCGTGGTGGGGAGCTGTTTTTT,CASSFVRGGELFF
few,TRBV5-5,15,TRBJ1-1,TRBD1,TGTGCCAGCAGCTTGGCAGGGGGGAGGAACACTGAAGCTTTCTTT,CASSLAGGRNTEAFF
many,TRBV7-9,16,TRBJ2-5,TRBD1,TGTGCCAGCAGCCATCGACAGGGGCCTTGGCAAGAGACCCAGTACTTC,CASSHRQGPWQETQYF
-,TRBV4-1,17,TRBJ2-1,-,TGCGCCAGCAGCCAAGGACGGGGCGGGGTTCGCTACAATGAGCAGTTCTTC,CASSQGRGGVRYNEQFF
few,TRBV28,13,TRBJ2-5,TRBD2,TGTGCCAGTAGCGGGGTCCTCCAAGAGACCCAGTACTTC,CASSGVLQETQYF
many,TRBV3-1,13,TRBJ2-1,-,TGTGCCAGCAGCCCCAGTGATCGGCATGAGCAGTTCTTC,CASSPSDRHEQFF
few,TRBV2,15,TRBJ1-4,TRBD1,TGTGCCAGCAGTCCTCAGGGGGCAACTAATGAAAAACTGTTTTTT,CASSPQGATNEKLFF
many,TRBV5-1,15,TRBJ1-1,TRBD1,TGCGCCAGCAGCCCAGACAGGGGTTTGAACACTGAAGCTTTCTTT,CASSPDRGLNTEAFF
few,TRBV29-1,13,TRBJ1-3,-,TGCAGCGTGCTCTTGGGGTCTGGAAACACCATATATTTT,CSVLLGSGNTIYF
few,TRBV27,18,TRBJ1-6,-,TGTGCCAGCAGTTTAGGGACACCGAAGAGCTCCTATAATTCACCCCTCCACTTT,CASSLGTPKSSYNSPLHF
-,TRBV29-1,13,TRBJ2-5,-,TGCAGCGTCCGTGGAACGCTCCAAGAGACCCAGTACTTC,CSVRGTLQETQYF
-,TRBV6-2/TRBV6-3,12,TRBJ2-7,-,TGTGCCAGTAGGGACCCGGGGGACGAGCAGTACTTC,CASRDPGDEQYF
few,TRBV11-2,14,TRBJ1-1,-,TGTGCCAGCAGCTTAGGATGGGAGAACACTGAAGCTTTCTTT,CASSLGWENTEAFF
few,TRBV2,13,TRBJ2-1,-,TGTGCCAGCAGTGAAACCCAAATGAATGAGCAGTTCTTC,CASSETQMNEQFF